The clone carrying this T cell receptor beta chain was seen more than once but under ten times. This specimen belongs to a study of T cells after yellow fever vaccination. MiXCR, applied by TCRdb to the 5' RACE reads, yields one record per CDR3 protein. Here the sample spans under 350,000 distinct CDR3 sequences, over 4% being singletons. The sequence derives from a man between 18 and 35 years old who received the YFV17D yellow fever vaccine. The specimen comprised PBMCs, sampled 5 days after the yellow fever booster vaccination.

CDR3 in DNA: TGTGCCAGCAGTTACTCGATGGCGGCGCTAGAGAGGGTCACAGATACGCAGTATTTT. Translation: CASSYSMAALERVTDTQYF. V is TRBV6-2 or TRBV6-3 and J is TRBJ2-3; perhaps TRBD2 as D (5 bases). This CDR3 comprises 19 residues. CDR1 and CDR2 (germline): MNHEY, SVGEGT. V dropped 0 bases and J dropped 2 bases, with 21 bases sitting between them.